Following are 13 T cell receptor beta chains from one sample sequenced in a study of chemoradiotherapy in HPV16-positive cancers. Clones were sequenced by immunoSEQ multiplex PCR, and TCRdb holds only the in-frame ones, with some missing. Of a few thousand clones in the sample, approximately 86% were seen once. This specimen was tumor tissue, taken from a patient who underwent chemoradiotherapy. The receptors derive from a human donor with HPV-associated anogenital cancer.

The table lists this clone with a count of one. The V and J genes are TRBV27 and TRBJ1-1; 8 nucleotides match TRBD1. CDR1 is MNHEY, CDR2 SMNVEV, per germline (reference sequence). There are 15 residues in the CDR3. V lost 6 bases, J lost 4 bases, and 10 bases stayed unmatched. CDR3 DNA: TGTGCCAGCAGAAAAGGCCGGACAGGGCCCACTGAAGCTTTCTTT. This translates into CASRKGRTGPTEAFF.

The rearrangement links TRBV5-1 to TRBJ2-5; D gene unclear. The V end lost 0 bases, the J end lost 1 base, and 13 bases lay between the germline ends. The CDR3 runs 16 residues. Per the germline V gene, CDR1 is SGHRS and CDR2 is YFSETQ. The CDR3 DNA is TGCGCCAGCAGCTTGGTTGGCAGTGACATCCAAGAGACCCAGTACTTC. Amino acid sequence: CASSLVGSDIQETQYF.

CDR3 nucleotides: TGTGCCAGTAGTATCGCAGGGGGCGCGGCTGAAGCTTTCTTT. Amino acids: CASSIAGGAAEAFF. The genes are TRBV19 and TRBJ1-1, with TRBD1 matching over 8 bases. CDR3 length equals 14 residues. The V gene end was trimmed by 3 bases and the J gene end by 6 bases; junction bases not matched to a gene: 6. CDR1 is LNHDA, CDR2 SQIVND, per germline (reference sequence).

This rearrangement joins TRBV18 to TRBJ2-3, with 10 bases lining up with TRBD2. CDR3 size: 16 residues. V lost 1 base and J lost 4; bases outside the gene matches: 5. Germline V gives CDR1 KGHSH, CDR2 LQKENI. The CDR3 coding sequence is TGTGCCAGCTCACCACAAGCGGGGGGGCGAGCAGATACGCAGTATTTT. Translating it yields CASSPQAGGRADTQYF.

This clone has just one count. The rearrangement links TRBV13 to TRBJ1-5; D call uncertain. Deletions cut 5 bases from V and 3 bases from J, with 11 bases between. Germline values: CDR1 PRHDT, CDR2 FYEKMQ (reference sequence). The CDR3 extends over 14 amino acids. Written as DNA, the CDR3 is TGTGCCAGCAGCGTGGGCCGGGACAATCAGCCCCAGCATTTT. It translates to CASSVGRDNQPQHF.

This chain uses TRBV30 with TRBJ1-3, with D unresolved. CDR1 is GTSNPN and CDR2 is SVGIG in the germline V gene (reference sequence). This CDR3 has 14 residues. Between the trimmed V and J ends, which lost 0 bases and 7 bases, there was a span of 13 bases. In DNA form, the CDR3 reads TGTGCCTGGAGTGTACGGGCCGGGTTTAACACCATATATTTT. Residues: CAWSVRAGFNTIYF.

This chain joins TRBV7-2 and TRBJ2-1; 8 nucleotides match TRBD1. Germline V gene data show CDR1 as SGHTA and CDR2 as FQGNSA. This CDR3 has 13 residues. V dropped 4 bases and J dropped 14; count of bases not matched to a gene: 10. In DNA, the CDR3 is TGTGCCAGCAGCTATTCTTGGACAGGGTCTAAGTTCTTC. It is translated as CASSYSWTGSKFF.

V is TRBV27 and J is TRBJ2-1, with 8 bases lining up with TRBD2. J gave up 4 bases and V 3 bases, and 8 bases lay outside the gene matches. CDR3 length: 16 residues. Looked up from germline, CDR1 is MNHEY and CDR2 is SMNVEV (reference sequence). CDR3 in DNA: TGTGCCAGCAGTTTTCCGGGAGGGACGGGGTACAATGAGCAGTTCTTC. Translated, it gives CASSFPGGTGYNEQFF.

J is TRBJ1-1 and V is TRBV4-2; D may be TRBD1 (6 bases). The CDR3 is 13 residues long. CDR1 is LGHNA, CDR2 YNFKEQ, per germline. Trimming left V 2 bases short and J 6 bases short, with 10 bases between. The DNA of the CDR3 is TGTGCCAGCAGCCAATACAGGGACGCTGAAGCTTTCTTT. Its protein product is CASSQYRDAEAFF.

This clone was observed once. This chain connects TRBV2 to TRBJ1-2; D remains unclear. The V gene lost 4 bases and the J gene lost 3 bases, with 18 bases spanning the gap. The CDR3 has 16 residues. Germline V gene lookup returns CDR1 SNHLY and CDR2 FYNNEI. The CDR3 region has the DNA TGTGCCAGCAGTGTTAAGAAGAGGGATGGGCACTATGGCTACACCTTC. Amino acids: CASSVKKRDGHYGYTF.

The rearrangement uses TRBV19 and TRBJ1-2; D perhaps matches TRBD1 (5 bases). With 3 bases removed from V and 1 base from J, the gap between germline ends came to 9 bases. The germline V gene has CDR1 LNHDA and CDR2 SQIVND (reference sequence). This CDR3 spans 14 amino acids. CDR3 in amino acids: CASSMEGRNYGYTF. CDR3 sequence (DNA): TGTGCCAGTAGTATGGAGGGACGTAACTATGGCTACACCTTC.

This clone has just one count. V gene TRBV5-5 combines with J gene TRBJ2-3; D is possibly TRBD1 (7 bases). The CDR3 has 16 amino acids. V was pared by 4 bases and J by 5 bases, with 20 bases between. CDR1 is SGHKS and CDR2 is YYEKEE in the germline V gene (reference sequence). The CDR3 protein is CASSPRRDRPGDTQYF. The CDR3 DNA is TGTGCCAGCAGCCCGAGGAGGGACAGACCTGGAGATACGCAGTATTTT.

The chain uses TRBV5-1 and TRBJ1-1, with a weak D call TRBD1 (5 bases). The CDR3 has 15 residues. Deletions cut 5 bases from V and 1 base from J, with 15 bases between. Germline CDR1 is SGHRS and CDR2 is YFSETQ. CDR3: CASSTLGQWNTEAFF. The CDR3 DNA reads TGCGCCAGCAGTACCCTCGGACAATGGAACACTGAAGCTTTCTTT.